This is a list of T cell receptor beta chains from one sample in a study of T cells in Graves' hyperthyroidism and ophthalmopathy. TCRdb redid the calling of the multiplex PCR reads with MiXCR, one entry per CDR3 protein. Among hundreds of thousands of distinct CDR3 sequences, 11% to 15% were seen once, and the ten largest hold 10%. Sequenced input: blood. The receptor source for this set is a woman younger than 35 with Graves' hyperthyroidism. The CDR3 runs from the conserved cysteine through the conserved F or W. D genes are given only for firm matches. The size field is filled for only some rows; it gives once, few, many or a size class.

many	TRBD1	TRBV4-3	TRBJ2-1	CASSQGDRDYNEQFF	TGCGCCAGCAGCCAAGGGGACAGAGACTACAATGAGCAGTTCTTC
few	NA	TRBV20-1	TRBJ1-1	CSANGIGLQGFTEAFF	TGCAGTGCGAACGGTATAGGGTTACAGGGCTTCACTGAAGCTTTCTTT
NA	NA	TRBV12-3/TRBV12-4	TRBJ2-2	CASSFRPAGTGELFF	TGTGCCAGCAGTTTCCGGCCAGCAGGTACCGGGGAGCTGTTTTTT
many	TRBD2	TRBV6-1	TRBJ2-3	CASSEASGSPDTQYF	TGTGCCAGCAGTGAAGCTAGCGGGAGCCCAGATACGCAGTATTTT
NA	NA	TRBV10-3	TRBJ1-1	CAISEYPGNTEAFF	TGTGCCATCAGTGAATATCCGGGGAACACTGAAGCTTTCTTT
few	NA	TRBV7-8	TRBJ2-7	CASSPRTEIYEQYF	TGTGCCAGCAGCCCACGGACGGAAATCTACGAGCAGTACTTC
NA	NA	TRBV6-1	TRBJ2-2	CASRTLAYTGELFF	TGTGCCAGCAGGACTCTAGCGTACACCGGGGAGCTGTTTTTT
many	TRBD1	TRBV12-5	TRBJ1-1	CASGPRDRGFFTEAFF	TGTGCTAGTGGTCCCCGGGACAGGGGTTTTTTCACTGAAGCTTTCTTT
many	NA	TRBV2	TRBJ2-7	CASSDGIFYEQYF	TGTGCCAGCAGTGACGGGATTTTCTACGAGCAGTACTTC
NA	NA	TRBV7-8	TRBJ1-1	CASSLAYLLNTEAFF	TGTGCCAGCAGCTTAGCATACTTGCTGAACACTGAAGCTTTCTTT
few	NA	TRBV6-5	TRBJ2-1	CASRLDPAYNEQFF	TGTGCCAGCAGACTCGACCCGGCCTACAATGAGCAGTTCTTC
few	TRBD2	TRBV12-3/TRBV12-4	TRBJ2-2	CASSSPSEIAGGPGTGELFF	TGTGCCAGCAGTTCCCCCTCAGAGATAGCGGGAGGGCCGGGTACCGGGGAGCTGTTTTTT
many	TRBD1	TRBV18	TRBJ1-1	CASSAQTGGRTEAFF	TGTGCCAGCTCAGCGCAAACAGGGGGTCGGACTGAAGCTTTCTTT
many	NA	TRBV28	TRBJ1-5	CASRREGALINQPQHF	TGTGCCAGCCGCAGGGAAGGGGCTTTAATAAATCAGCCCCAGCATTTT
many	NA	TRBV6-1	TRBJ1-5	CASSERRAEVSNQPQHF	TGTGCCAGCAGTGAAAGGCGGGCAGAAGTTAGCAATCAGCCCCAGCATTTT
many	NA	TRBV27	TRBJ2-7	CASSPRTAGSYEQYF	TGTGCCAGCAGTCCTCGGACGGCGGGAAGCTACGAGCAGTACTTC
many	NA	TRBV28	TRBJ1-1	CASRILSQGITEAFF	TGTGCCAGCAGGATACTCTCCCAGGGAATCACTGAAGCTTTCTTT
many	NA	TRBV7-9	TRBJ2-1	CASSDRASGGNEQFF	TGTGCCAGCAGTGACAGGGCCAGCGGGGGTAATGAGCAGTTCTTC
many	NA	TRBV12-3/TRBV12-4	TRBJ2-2	CASRGGRTGELFF	TGTGCCAGCAGGGGAGGACGGACCGGGGAGCTGTTTTTT
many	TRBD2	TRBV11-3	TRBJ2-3	CASSLDTSGSTDTQYF	TGTGCCAGCAGCTTGGATACTAGCGGTAGCACAGATACGCAGTATTTT
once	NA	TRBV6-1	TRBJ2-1	CASRGGEWINEQFF	TGTGCCAGCCGAGGAGGGGAGTGGATCAATGAGCAGTTCTTC
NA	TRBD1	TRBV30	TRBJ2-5	CAWTRDRGYQYF	TGTGCCTGGACTCGGGACAGGGGGTACCAGTACTTC
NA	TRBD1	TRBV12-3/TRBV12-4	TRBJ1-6	CASSSLTGNSPLHF	TGTGCCAGCAGTTCTTTGACAGGGAATTCACCCCTCCACTTT
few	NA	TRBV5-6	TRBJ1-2	CASSLRVIPAYGYTF	TGTGCCAGCAGCTTGAGGGTTATCCCCGCCTATGGCTACACCTTC
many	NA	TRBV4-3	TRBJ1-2	CASSQEGGGNGYTF	TGCGCCAGCAGCCAAGAAGGCGGAGGGAATGGCTACACCTTC
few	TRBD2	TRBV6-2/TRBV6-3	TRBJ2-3	CASRSSGRATDTQYF	TGTGCCAGCAGGAGTAGCGGGAGGGCCACAGATACGCAGTATTTT
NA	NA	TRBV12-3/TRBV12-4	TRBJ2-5	CASSLDQDEKTQYF	TGTGCCAGCAGTTTAGACCAGGACGAAAAGACCCAGTACTTC
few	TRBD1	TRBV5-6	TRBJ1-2	CASSGGQGAPGYTF	TGTGCCAGCAGCGGGGGACAGGGGGCGCCTGGCTACACCTTC
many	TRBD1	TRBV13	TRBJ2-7	CASSGGQNNSYEQYF	TGTGCCAGCAGCGGGGGACAGAATAACTCCTACGAGCAGTACTTC
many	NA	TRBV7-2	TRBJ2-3	CASSPEGHTQYF	TGTGCCAGCAGCCCGGAAGGTCATACGCAGTATTTT
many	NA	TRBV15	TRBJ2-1	CATSRERRAPHNEQFF	TGTGCCACCAGCAGAGAAAGGAGGGCCCCTCACAATGAGCAGTTCTTC
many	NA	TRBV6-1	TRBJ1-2	CASSHGGGDGYTF	TGTGCCAGCAGTCACGGAGGGGGTGATGGCTACACCTTC
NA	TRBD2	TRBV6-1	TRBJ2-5	CASSPWGGRKTQYF	TGTGCCAGCAGTCCGTGGGGGGGGAGAAAGACCCAGTACTTC
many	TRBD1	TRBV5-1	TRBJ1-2	CASSWGTGGASAYGYTF	TGCGCCAGCAGCTGGGGGACAGGGGGCGCATCGGCCTATGGCTACACCTTC
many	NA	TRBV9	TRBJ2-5	CASSGGQPRETQYF	TGTGCCAGCAGCGGTGGTCAACCTAGGGAGACCCAGTACTTC
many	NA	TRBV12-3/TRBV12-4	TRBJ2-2	CASSPRTNTGELFF	TGTGCCAGCAGCCCTAGGACGAACACCGGGGAGCTGTTTTTT
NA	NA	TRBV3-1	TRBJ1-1	CASSPVFFRRGPNTEAFF	TGTGCCAGCAGCCCTGTGTTTTTCCGCAGGGGCCCGAACACTGAAGCTTTCTTT
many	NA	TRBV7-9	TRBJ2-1	CASSLPGAEQFF	TGTGCCAGCAGCTTACCCGGGGCTGAGCAGTTCTTC
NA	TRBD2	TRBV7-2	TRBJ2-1	CASSHGLAASYNEQFF	TGTGCCAGCAGCCACGGACTAGCAGCTTCCTACAATGAGCAGTTCTTC
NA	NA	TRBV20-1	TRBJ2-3	CSATTSLLHTDTQYF	TGCAGTGCTACCACTAGCCTCCTCCACACAGATACGCAGTATTTT
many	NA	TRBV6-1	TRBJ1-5	CASSPPPGGNQPQHF	TGTGCCAGCAGCCCCCCCCCAGGGGGCAATCAGCCCCAGCATTTT
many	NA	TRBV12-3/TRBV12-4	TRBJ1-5	CASSDPGTGHQPQHF	TGTGCCAGCAGTGACCCTGGGACGGGCCATCAGCCCCAGCATTTT
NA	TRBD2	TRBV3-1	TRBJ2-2	CASSPPLRLAGVTGELFF	TGTGCCAGCAGCCCACCCCTCAGACTAGCGGGAGTAACCGGGGAGCTGTTTTTT
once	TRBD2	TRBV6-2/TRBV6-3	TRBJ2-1	CASSAEGGSSPSQFF	TGTGCCAGCAGCGCGGAGGGCGGGAGTTCGCCGTCCCAGTTCTTC
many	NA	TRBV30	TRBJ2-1	CAWSSQGREQFF	TGTGCCTGGAGTTCCCAGGGAAGGGAGCAGTTCTTC
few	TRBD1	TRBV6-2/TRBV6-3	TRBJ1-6	CASSSPRGRNSPLHF	TGTGCCAGCAGTTCCCCCAGGGGGCGTAATTCACCCCTCCACTTT
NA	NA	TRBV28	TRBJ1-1	CASSLSVIIGGPHYTEAFF	TGTGCCAGCAGTTTAAGTGTAATAATTGGGGGGCCCCATTACACTGAAGCTTTCTTT
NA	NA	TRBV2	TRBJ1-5	CASSDGFVGNQPQHF	TGTGCCAGCAGTGATGGGTTCGTGGGCAATCAGCCCCAGCATTTT
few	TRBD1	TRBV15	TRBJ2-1	CATSRDPGQGNNEQFF	TGTGCCACCAGCAGAGATCCAGGACAGGGGAACAATGAGCAGTTCTTC